The clone carrying this TCR beta chain was found once. Antigen: not known. The sample belongs to a study of OX40 agonist ivuxolimab in advanced cancers. Findings and caveats of the study: Researchers did not determine the expanded peripheral T cells' antigen specificity. CD4+ and CD8+ T cells in blood underwent clonal expansion by week 6 at 0.1 to 3.0 mg/kg.

The table came from immunoSEQ multiplex PCR; TCRdb's copy has only in-frame clones and leaves some out. This sample has over 85,000 clones, with 70% to 90% found just once. The specimen comprised CD4+ or CD8+ T cells sorted from blood, sampled in a trial of the OX40 agonist ivuxolimab. This sequence was found in an adult with an advanced solid tumor such as melanoma, head and neck, liver or kidney cancer.

The CDR3 DNA is TGTGCCAGCAGCCGTACGGGCCGGCGGGCTTTCTTT. Residues: CASSRTGRRAFF. This sequence joins TRBV6-5 and TRBJ1-1; D is unclear. The V and J ends lost 6 bases and 11 bases respectively, with 16 bases between them. CDR1 and CDR2 from the germline V gene are MNHEY and SVGAGI. CDR3 length: 12 residues.